This TCR beta chain was sequenced during a study of T cells after yellow fever vaccination (dated by TCRdb to the late 2010s). As for the study more broadly: The SMART-Seq v4 Ultra Low Input RNA kit was used to prepare libraries from fractions with low cell numbers. To follow T-cell clones before and after primary and booster YFV17D yellow fever vaccination, bulk TCR alpha and beta repertoires were sequenced over time. Blood was collected at multiple timepoints before and after primary and secondary immunization, and bulk PBMC replicates and cell subsets were isolated. Two healthy male donors, one aged 18 to 30 and one aged 30 to 39 years, were included in the cohort.

The germline V gene yields SQVTM for CDR1 and ANQGSEA for CDR2. Trimming removed 1 base from V and 0 bases from J, leaving 10 bases between the germline ends. CDR3 length: 15 amino acids, cysteine to phenylalanine. Solely the CDR3 DNA is kept, with 45 bases framed from the first base. In this sample, this clonotype turned up a few times. What this receptor recognizes is not known. No qualities accompany the bases; no much larger clone lies one base away. Here is what the overall study found, with its caveats: FACS-sorted repertoires could contain abundant contaminating clonotypes from the bulk population, so computational filtering was required. A small fraction of clonotypes showed up in both the CD4 and CD8 compartments, probably as a result of convergent recombination. Because only two donors were included in the study, the extent to which the findings can be generalized is limited. The secondary T-cell response was weaker than the primary response but faster, peaking on day 5 instead of day 15. Most clones expanded after primary vaccination were re-detected after the booster (almost 98% of CD4 and 88% of CD8), suggesting broad memory maintenance.

Sample treatment or condition, as interpreted from the label and publication: live attenuated yellow fever vaccine strain. A standard Ficoll-Paque protocol was used to isolate PBMCs from peripheral blood. Dynabeads CD4 and CD8 positive selection kits were used to isolate the CD4 and CD8 T-cell fractions. TriZol was used to extract RNA from bulk PBMCs, from CD4 and CD8 fractions, and from dextramer-positive and dextramer-negative fractions. TCR cDNA was synthesized by 5'RACE template switching, which introduced a universal primer site and unique molecular identifiers. Priming of cDNA synthesis was performed from both the TCR alpha and TCR beta constant segments. Library amplification involved two PCR steps, and the second step added sample barcodes and sequencing adapters. Sequencing of libraries was performed on Illumina HiSeq 2500 (2x100 bp) or NovaSeq (2x150 bp). For the original study's pipeline: MIGEC handled demultiplexing of reads and collapsing into UMI consensus sequences, while MiXCR performed V(D)J alignment. Vaccine-responding clonotypes were defined with edgeR using replicate PBMC samples, requiring FDR below 0.01 and a log2 fold change above 5 up to day 15. CD4 or CD8 identity was assigned to each bulk clonotype according to whether the clonotype was present at higher abundance in the sequenced CD4 repertoire or the sequenced CD8 repertoire. TCRdb's own reprocessing of the public reads used fastp at Q25 and MiXCR and kept productive beta chains. CDR3 protein sequences are deduplicated, and each keeps its most common genes and DNA. These V and J calls rely on TCRdb rather than the paper's analysis. This sample lists tens of thousands of distinct CDR3 sequences; more than 5.5% were detected once. The ten biggest clones cover 30% to 40% of the sample.

The sequence links TRBV29-1 to TRBJ2-1; the D gene is possibly TRBD2, with 5 bases matching. This specimen consisted of CD8+ T cells sorted from PBMCs, obtained 5 days after the first yellow fever vaccination. This TCR came from a man between 18 and 29 years old who received the YFV17D yellow fever vaccine. The bases read TGCAGCGTTGAAGGGGTAAGCGGCTCCTACAATGAGCAGTTCTTC. This gives the protein CSVEGVSGSYNEQFF.